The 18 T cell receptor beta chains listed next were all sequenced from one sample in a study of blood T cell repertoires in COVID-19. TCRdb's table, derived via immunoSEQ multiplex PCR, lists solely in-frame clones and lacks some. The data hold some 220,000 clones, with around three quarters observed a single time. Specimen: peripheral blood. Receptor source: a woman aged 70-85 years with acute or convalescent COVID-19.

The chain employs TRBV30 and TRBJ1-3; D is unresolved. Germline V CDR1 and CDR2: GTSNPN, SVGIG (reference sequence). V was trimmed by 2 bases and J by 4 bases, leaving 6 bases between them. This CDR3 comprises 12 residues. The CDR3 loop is CAWSFIGNTIYF. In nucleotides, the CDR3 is TGTGCCTGGAGTTTTATCGGAAACACCATATATTTT.

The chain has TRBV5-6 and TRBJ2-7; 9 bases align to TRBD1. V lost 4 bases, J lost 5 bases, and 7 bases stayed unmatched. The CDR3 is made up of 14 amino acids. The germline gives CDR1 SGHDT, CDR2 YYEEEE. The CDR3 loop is CASSRNRGLDEQYF. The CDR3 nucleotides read TGTGCCAGCAGCCGCAACAGGGGGCTCGACGAGCAGTACTTC.

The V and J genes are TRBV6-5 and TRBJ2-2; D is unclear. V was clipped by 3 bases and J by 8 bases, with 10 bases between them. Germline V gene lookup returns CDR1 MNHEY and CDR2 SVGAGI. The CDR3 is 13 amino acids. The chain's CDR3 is CASSYGEAGELFF. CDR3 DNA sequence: TGTGCCAGCAGTTATGGCGAGGCGGGGGAGCTGTTTTTT.

In DNA, the CDR3 is TGCGCCAGCAGCCGGACAGGGTTAACTTACAATGAGCAGTTCTTC. Protein sequence: CASSRTGLTYNEQFF. The J gene is TRBJ2-1, the V gene TRBV5-1, with 8 positions matching TRBD1. With V trimmed by 4 bases and J by 4 bases, 7 bases remained unmatched. Germline V gene lookup returns CDR1 SGHRS and CDR2 YFSETQ. The CDR3 has 15 residues.

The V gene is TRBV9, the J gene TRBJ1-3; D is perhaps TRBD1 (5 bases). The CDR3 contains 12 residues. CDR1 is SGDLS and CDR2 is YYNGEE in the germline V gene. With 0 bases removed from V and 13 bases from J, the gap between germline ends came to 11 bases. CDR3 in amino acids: CASSVEGGTIYF. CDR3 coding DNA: TGTGCCAGCAGCGTAGAGGGAGGGACGATATATTTT.

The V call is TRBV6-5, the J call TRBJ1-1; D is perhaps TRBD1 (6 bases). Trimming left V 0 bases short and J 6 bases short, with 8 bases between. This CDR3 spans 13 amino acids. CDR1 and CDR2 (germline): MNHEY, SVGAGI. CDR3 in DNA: TGTGCCAGCAGTTACTCGAGGGGGTCTGAAGCTTTCTTT. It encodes CASSYSRGSEAFF.

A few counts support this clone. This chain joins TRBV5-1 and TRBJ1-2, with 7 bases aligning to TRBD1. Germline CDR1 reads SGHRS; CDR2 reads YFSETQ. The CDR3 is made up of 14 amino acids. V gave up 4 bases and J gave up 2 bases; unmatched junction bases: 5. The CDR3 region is CASSAGQTNYGYTF. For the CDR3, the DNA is TGCGCCAGCAGCGCGGGACAGACCAACTATGGCTACACCTTC. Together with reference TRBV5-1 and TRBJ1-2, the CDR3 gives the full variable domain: KAGVTQTPRYLIKTRGQQVTLSCSPISGHRSVSWYQQTPGQGLQFLFEYFSETQRNKGNFPGRFSGRQFSNSRSEMNVSTLELGDSALYLCASSAGQTNYGYTFGSGTRLTVV.

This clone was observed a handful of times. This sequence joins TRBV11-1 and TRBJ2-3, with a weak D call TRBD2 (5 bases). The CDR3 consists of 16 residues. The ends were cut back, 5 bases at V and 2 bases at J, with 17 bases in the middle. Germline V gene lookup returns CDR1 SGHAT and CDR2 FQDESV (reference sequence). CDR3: CASSLLDPSFTDTQYF. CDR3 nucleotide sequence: TGTGCCAGCAGCCTACTAGACCCTTCCTTCACAGATACGCAGTATTTT.

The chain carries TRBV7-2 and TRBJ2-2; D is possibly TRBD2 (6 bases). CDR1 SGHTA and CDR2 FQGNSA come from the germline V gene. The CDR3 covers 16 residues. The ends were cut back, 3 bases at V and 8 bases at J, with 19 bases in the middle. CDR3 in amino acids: CASSFQPGAIGGELFF. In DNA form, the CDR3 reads TGTGCCAGCAGCTTCCAACCGGGAGCCATAGGGGGGGAGCTGTTTTTT.

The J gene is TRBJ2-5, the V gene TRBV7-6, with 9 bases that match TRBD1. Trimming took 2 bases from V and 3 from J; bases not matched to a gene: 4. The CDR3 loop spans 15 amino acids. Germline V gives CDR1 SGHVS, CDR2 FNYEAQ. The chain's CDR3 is CASSLRTGEKETQYF. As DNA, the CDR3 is TGTGCCAGCAGCTTACGGACAGGGGAAAAAGAGACCCAGTACTTC. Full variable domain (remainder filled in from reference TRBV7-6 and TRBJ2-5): GAGVSQSPRYKVTKRGQDVALRCDPISGHVSLYWYRQALGQGPEFLTYFNYEAQQDKSGLPNDRFSAERPEGSISTLTIQRTEQRDSAMYRCASSLRTGEKETQYFGPGTRLLVL.

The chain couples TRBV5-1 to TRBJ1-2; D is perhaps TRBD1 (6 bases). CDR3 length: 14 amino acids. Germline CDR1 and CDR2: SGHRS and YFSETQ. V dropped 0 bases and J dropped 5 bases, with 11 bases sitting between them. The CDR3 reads CASSLDMGAYGYTF. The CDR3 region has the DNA TGCGCCAGCAGCTTGGATATGGGGGCATATGGCTACACCTTC.

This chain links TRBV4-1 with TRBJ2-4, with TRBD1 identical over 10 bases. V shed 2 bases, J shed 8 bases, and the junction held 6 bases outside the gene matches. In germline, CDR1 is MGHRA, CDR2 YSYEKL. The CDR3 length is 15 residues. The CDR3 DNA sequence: TGCGCCAGCAGCCAAATTCGGGACAGGGGACACATTCAGTACTTC. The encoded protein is CASSQIRDRGHIQYF.

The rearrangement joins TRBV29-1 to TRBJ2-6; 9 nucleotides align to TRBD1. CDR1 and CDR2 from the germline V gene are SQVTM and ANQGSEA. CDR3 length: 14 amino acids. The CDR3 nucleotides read TGCAGTGCTCGACAGGGGGCTGGGGCCAACGTCCTGACTTTC. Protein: CSARQGAGANVLTF.

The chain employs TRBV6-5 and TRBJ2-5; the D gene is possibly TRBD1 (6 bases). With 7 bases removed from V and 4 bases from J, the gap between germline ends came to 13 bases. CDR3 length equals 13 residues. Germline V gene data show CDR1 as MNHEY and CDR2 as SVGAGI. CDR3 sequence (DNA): TGTGCCAGCAAGGACGCAGGGGCAGAGACCCAGTACTTC. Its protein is CASKDAGAETQYF.

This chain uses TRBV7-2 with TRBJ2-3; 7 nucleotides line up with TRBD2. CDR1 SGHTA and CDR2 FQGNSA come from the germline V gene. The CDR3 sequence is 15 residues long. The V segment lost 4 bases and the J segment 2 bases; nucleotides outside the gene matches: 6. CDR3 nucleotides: TGTGCCAGCAGCTCCGGGGGGTTGCCCACAGATACGCAGTATTTT. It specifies CASSSGGLPTDTQYF.

CDR3 loop: CASTMDRNYGYTF. The CDR3 nucleotides read TGTGCCAGCACGATGGACAGAAACTATGGCTACACCTTC. J is TRBJ1-2 and V is TRBV6-5, with D possibly matching TRBD1 (6 bases). The CDR3 has 13 residues. Germline loops: CDR1 MNHEY, CDR2 SVGAGI. V lost 7 bases and J lost 2, with 11 bases in between.

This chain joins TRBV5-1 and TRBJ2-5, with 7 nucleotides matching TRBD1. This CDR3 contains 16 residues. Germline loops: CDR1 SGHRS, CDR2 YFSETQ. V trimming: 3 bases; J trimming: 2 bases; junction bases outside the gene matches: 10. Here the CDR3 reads CASSSSRGRVQETQYF. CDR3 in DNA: TGCGCCAGCAGCTCCTCTAGGGGGCGGGTTCAAGAGACCCAGTACTTC.

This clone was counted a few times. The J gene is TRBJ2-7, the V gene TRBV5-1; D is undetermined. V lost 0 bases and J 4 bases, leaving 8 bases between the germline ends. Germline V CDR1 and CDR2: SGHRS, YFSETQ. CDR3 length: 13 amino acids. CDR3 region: CASSLGALYEQYF. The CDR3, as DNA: TGCGCCAGCAGCTTGGGAGCTCTTTACGAGCAGTACTTC.